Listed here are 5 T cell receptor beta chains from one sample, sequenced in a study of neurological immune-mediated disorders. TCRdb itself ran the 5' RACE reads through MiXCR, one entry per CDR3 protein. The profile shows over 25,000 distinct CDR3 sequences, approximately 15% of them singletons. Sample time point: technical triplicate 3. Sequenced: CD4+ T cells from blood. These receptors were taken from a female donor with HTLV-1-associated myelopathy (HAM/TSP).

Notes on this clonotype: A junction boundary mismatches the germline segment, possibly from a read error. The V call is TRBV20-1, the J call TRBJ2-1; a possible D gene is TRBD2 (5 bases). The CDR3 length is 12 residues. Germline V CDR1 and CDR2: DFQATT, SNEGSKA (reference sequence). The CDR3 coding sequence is TGCAGCGCTAAAGGACTTTACAATGAGCAGTTCTTC. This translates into CSAKGLYNEQFF.

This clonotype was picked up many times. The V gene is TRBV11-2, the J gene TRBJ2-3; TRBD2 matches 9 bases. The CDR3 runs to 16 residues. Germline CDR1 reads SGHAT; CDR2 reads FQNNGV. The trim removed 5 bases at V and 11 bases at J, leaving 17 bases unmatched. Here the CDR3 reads CASSPRLADLAGGQYF. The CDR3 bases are TGTGCCAGCAGCCCCAGACTAGCGGACTTGGCGGGAGGGCAGTATTTT. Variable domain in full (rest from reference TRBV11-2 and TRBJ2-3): EAGVAQSPRYKIIEKRQSVAFWCNPISGHATLYWYQQILGQGPKLLIQFQNNGVVDDSQLPKDRFSAERLKGVDSTLKIQPAKLEDSAVYLCASSPRLADLAGGQYFGPGTRLTVL.

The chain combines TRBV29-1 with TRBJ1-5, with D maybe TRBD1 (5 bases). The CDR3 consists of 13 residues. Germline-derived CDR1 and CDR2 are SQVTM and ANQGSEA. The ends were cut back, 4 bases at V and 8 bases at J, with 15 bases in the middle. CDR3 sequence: CSVGGGGNKPQHF. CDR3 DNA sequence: TGCAGCGTTGGCGGGGGGGGAAATAAGCCCCAGCATTTT.

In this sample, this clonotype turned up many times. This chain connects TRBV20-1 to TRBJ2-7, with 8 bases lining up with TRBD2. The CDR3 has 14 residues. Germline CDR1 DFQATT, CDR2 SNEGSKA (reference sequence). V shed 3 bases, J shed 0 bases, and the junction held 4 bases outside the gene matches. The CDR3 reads CSASSSGGSYEQYF. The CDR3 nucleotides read TGCAGTGCTAGCTCCAGCGGGGGCTCCTACGAGCAGTACTTC.

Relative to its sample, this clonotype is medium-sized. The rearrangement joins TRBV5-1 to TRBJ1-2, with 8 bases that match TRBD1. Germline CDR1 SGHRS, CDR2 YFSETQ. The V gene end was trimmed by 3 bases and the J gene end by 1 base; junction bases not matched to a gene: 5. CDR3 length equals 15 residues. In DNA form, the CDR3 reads TGCGCCAGCAGCTCCGGACAGGGCGTTAACTATGGCTACACCTTC. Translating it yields CASSSGQGVNYGYTF.